This record covers a single TCR beta chain. The antigen remains undetermined. The sample originates from a study of T cell repertoires in cytomegalovirus infection. In the study overall: Indications of both CMV infection and matching HLA type were provided by public TCR beta signatures.

CDR3 size: 16 residues. Trimming removed 0 bases at V and 5 bases at J, with 15 bases between. Per germline, CDR1 MNHEY and CDR2 SVGEGT. MiXCR, run by TCRdb on the reads, gives a single entry per CDR3 protein. This table holds some 300,000 distinct CDR3 sequences, about 8.8% found once. Study-wide results and caveats: Using cumulative public TCR beta family frequency, the authors identified those who carried CMV together with the relevant HLA. CMV-specific HLA-C-restricted TCR beta clonotypes dominated the ex vivo response.

This TCR was sampled from a human donor in good health (CMV status not recorded). Some clones in this sample may be carry-over from other donors' samples. The material sequenced was PBMCs. The chain carries TRBV6-2 or TRBV6-3 and TRBJ2-3, with D possibly being TRBD2 (5 bases). CDR3 protein: CASSYSIGGLGDTQYF. As DNA, the CDR3 is TGTGCCAGCAGTTACTCAATAGGAGGCCTAGGAGATACGCAGTATTTT.